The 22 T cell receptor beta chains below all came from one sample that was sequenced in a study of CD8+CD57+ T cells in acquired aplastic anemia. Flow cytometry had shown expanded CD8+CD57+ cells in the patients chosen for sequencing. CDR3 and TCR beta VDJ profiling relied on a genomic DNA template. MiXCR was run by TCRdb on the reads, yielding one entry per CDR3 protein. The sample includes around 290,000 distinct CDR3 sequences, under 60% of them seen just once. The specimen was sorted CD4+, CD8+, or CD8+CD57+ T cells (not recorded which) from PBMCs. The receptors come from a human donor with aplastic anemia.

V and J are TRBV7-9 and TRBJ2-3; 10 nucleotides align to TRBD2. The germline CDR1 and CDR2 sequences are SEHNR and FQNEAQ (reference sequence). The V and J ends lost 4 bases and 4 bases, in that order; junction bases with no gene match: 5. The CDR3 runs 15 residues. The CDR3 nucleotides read TGTGCCAGCAGCTACCTAGCGGGAGCGTCAGATACGCAGTATTTT. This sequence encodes CASSYLAGASDTQYF.

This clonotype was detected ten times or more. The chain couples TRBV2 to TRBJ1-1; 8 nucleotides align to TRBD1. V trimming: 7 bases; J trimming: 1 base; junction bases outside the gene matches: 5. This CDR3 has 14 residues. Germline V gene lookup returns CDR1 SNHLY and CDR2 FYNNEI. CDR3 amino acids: CASNSGTGNTEAFF. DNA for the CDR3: TGTGCCAGCAACTCCGGGACAGGGAACACTGAAGCTTTCTTT. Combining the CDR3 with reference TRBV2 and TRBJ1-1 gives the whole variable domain EPEVTQTPSHQVTQMGQEVILRCVPISNHLYFYWYRQILGQKVEFLVSFYNNEISEKSEIFDDQFSVERPDGSNFTLKIRSTKLEDSAMYFCASNSGTGNTEAFFGQGTRLTVV.

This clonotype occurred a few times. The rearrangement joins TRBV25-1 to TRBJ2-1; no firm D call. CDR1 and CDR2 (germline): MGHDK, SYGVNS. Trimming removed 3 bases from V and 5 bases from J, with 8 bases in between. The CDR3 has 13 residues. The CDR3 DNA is TGTGCCAGCAGTGATCGGCTGAACAATGAGCAGTTCTTC. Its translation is CASSDRLNNEQFF.

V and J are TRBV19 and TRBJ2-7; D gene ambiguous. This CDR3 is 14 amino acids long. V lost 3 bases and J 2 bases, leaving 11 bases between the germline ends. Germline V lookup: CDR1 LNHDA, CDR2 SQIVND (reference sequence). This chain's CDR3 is CASSINPWAYEQYF. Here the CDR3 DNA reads TGTGCCAGTAGTATCAACCCCTGGGCCTACGAGCAGTACTTC.

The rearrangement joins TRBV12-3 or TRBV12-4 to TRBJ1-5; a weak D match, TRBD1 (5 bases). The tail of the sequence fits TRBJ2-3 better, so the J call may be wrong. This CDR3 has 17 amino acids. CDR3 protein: CASSYSQGASGTQPQYF. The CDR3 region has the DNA TGTGCCAGCAGTTACTCACAAGGGGCGAGTGGCACTCAGCCCCAGTATTTT.

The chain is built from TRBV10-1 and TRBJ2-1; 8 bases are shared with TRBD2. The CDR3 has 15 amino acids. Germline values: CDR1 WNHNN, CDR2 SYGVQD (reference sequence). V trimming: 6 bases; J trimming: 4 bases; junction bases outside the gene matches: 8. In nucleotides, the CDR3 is TGCGCCAGCAGCAAGAGCGGGGGAGGTTACAATGAGCAGTTCTTC. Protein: CASSKSGGGYNEQFF.

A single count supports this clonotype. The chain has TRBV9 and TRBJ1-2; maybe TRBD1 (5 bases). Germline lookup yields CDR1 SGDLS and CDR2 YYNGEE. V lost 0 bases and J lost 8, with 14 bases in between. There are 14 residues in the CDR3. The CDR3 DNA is TGTGCCAGCAGCGTAGCTACAGGCCGGGGGGGCTACACCTTC. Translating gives CASSVATGRGGYTF.

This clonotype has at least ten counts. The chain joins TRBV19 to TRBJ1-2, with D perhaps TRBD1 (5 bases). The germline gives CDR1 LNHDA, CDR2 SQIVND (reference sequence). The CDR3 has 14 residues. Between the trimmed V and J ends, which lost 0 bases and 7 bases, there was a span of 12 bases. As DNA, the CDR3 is TGTGCCAGTAGTATAGAAGGGACGGCATTTGGCTACACCTTC. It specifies CASSIEGTAFGYTF.

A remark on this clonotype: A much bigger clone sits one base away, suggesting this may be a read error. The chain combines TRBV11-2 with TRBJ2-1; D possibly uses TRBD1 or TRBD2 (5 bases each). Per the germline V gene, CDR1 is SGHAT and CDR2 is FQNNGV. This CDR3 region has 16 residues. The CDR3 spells CASSQERGFSYNELFF. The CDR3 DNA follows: TGTGCCAGCAGCCAAGAGAGGGGTTTTTCCTACAATGAGCTGTTCTTC. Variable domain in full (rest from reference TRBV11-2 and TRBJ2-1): EAGVAQSPRYKIIEKRQSVAFWCNPISGHATLYWYQQILGQGPKLLIQFQNNGVVDDSQLPKDRFSAERLKGVDSTLKIQPAKLEDSAVYLCASSQERGFSYNELFFGPGTRLTVL.

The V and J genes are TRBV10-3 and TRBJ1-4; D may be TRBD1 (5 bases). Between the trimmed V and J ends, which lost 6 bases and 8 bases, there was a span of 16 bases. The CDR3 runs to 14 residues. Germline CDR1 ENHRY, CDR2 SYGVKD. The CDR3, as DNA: TGTGCCATCAGGAGGGACTCCACGGGGGAAAAACTGTTTTTT. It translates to CAIRRDSTGEKLFF.

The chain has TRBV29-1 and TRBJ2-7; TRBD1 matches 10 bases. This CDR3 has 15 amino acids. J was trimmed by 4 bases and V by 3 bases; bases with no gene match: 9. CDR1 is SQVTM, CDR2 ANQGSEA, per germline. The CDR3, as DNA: TGCAGCGTTGAGAAGGGGGACAGGGGTATTTACGAGCAGTACTTC. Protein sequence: CSVEKGDRGIYEQYF.

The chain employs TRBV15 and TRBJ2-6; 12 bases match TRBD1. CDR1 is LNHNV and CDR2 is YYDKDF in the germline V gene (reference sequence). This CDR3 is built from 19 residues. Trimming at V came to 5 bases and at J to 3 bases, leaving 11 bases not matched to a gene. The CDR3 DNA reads TGTGCCACCAGCCGGGTCGGGGGACAGGGGGCTTATGGGGCCAACGTCCTGACTTTC. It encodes CATSRVGGQGAYGANVLTF.

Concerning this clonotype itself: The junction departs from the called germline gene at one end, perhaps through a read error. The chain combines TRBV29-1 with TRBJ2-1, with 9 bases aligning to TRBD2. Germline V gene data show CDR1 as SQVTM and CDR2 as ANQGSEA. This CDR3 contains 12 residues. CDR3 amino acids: CSYRAGGPHGVF. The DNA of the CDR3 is TGCAGCTATCGGGCGGGAGGGCCTCATGGGGTCTTC.

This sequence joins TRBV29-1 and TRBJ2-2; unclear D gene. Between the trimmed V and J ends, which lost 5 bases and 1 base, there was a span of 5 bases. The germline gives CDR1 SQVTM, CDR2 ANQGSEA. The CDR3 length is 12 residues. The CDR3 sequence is CSVHRNTGELFF. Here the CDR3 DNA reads TGCAGCGTTCACAGGAACACCGGGGAGCTGTTTTTT.

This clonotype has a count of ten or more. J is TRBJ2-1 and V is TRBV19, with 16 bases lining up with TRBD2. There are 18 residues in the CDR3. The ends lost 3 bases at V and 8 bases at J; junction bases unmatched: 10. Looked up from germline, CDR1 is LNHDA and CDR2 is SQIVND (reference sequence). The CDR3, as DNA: TGTGCCAGTAGTATGGCAGGGACTAGCGGGGGGGCTTCGTATGAGCAGTTCTTC. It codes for CASSMAGTSGGASYEQFF.

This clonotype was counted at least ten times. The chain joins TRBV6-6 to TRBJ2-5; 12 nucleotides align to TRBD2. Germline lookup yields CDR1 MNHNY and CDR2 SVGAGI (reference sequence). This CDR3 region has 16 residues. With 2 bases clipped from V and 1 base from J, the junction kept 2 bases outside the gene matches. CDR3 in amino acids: CASSYGLAGIQETQYF. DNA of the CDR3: TGTGCCAGCAGTTACGGACTAGCGGGAATCCAAGAGACCCAGTACTTC.

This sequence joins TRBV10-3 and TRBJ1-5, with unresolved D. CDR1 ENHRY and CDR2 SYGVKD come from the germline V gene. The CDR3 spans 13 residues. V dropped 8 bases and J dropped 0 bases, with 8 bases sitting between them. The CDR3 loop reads CAIAADSNQPQHF. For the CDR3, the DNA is TGTGCCATCGCCGCGGATAGCAATCAGCCCCAGCATTTT.

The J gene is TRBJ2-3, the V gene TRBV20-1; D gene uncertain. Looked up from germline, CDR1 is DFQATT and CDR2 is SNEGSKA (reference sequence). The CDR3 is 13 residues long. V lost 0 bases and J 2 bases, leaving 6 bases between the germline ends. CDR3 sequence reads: CSARDVDTDTQYF. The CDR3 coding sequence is TGCAGTGCTAGAGATGTTGACACAGATACGCAGTATTTT.

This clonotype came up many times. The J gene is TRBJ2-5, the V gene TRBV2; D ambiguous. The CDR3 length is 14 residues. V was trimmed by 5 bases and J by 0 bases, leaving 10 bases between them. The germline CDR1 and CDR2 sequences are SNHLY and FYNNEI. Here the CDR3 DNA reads TGTGCCAGCAGTTCCACATTGTACCAAGAGACCCAGTACTTC. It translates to CASSSTLYQETQYF.

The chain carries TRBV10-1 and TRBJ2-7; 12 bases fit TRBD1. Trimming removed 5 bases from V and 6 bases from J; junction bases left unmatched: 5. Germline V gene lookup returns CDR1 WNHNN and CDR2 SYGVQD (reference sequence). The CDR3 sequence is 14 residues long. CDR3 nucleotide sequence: TGCGCCAGCAGTCCAGGGACAGGGGGCGGCGAGCAGTACTTC. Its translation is CASSPGTGGGEQYF.

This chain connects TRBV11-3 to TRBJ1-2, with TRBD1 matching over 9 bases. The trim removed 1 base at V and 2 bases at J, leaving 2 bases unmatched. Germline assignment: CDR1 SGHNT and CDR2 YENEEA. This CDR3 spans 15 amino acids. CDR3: CASSLVGTGNYGYTF. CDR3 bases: TGTGCCAGCAGCTTAGTAGGGACAGGGAACTATGGCTACACCTTC.

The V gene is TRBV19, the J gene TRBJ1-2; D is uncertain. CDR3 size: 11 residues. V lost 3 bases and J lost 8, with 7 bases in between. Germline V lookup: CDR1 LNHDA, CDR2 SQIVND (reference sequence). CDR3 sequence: CASSIRRGYTF. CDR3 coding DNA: TGTGCCAGTAGTATCAGACGGGGCTACACCTTC.